This entry lists 27 T cell receptor beta chains sequenced from one sample in a study of blood T cell repertoires in COVID-19. Method: immunoSEQ multiplex PCR; TCRdb's copy keeps in-frame clones and lacks some. The sample lists roughly 49,000 clones, 83% occurring once. The sequencing input was peripheral blood. These receptors were obtained from a man aged 35 to 55 with acute or convalescent COVID-19.

This chain links TRBV6-5 with TRBJ1-1; no firm D call. This CDR3 region has 14 residues. Germline loops: CDR1 MNHEY, CDR2 SVGAGI. Trimming removed 4 bases at V and 1 base at J, with 10 bases between. Written as DNA, the CDR3 is TGTGCCAGCAGTTCAGTCGCAGGGAACACTGAAGCTTTCTTT. Its protein is CASSSVAGNTEAFF.

The V call is TRBV7-9, the J call TRBJ1-2; D might be TRBD1 (6 bases). Germline V CDR1 and CDR2: SEHNR, FQNEAQ (reference sequence). With 5 bases removed from V and 4 bases from J, the gap between germline ends came to 11 bases. The CDR3 runs 13 residues. CDR3 region: CASSPGGGYGYTF. The CDR3 region has the DNA TGTGCCAGCAGCCCGGGGGGCGGCTATGGCTACACCTTC.

V and J are TRBV4-2 and TRBJ2-3, with D possibly being TRBD2 (6 bases). CDR3 size: 17 residues. Trimming took 1 base from V and 1 from J, leaving 15 bases between them. Germline CDR1 LGHNA, CDR2 YNFKEQ. This chain's CDR3 is CASSQVQAGWGTDTQYF. The CDR3 region has the DNA TGTGCCAGCAGCCAAGTTCAGGCGGGGTGGGGCACAGATACGCAGTATTTT.

Turning to this clone: An end of the junction differs from the germline gene, which may be a read error. V is TRBV7-9 and J is TRBJ1-5, with D possibly being TRBD1 (5 bases). Germline assignment: CDR1 SEHNR and CDR2 FQNEAQ (reference sequence). There are 11 residues in the CDR3. The CDR3 region is CASLKRRGHVF. The CDR3 DNA is TGTGCCAGCCTCAAGAGGCGGGGCCACGTTTTT. The whole variable domain, remainder taken from reference TRBV7-9 and TRBJ1-5, is DTGVSQNPRHKITKRGQNVTFRCDPISEHNRLYWYRQTLGQGPEFLTYFQNEAQLEKSRLLSDRFSAERPKGSFSTLEIQRTEQGDSAMYLCASLKRRGHVFGDGTRLSIL.

The V gene is TRBV7-4, the J gene TRBJ2-1; 10 bases agree with TRBD1. Germline-derived CDR1 and CDR2 are SGHVT and SQSDAQ. Trimming took 5 bases from V and 7 from J; bases not matched to a gene: 11. The CDR3 has 16 amino acids. CDR3 amino acids: CASSQDRTGGENEQFF. CDR3 bases: TGTGCCAGCAGCCAGGACAGGACAGGGGGTGAAAATGAGCAGTTCTTC. The complete variable domain, with remaining parts taken from reference TRBV7-4 and TRBJ2-1, reads GAGVSQSPRYKVAKRGRDVALRCDSISGHVTLYWYRQTLGQGSEVLTYSQSDAQRDKSGRPSGRFSAERPERSVSTLKIQRTEQGDSAVYLCASSQDRTGGENEQFFGPGTRLTVL.

This chain joins TRBV5-6 and TRBJ1-5; D call uncertain. V gave up 1 base and J gave up 0 bases, with 8 bases separating them. CDR3 length equals 15 residues. Germline V gene lookup returns CDR1 SGHDT and CDR2 YYEEEE. The CDR3 bases are TGTGCCAGCAGCTTGCGCGGGAATAGCAATCAGCCCCAGCATTTT. Translation: CASSLRGNSNQPQHF.

The rearrangement uses TRBV27 and TRBJ2-3, with 10 bases fitting TRBD2. V shed 5 bases, J shed 1 base, and the junction held 12 bases outside the gene matches. In germline, CDR1 is MNHEY, CDR2 SMNVEV (reference sequence). The CDR3 is 18 residues long. DNA for the CDR3: TGTGCCAGCAGTCGTATACCCCCCGGGACTAGCGGCACAGATACGCAGTATTTT. It encodes CASSRIPPGTSGTDTQYF.

The chain couples TRBV7-8 to TRBJ2-7, with D perhaps TRBD1 (6 bases). Germline CDR1 is SGHVS and CDR2 is FQNEAQ. Trimming stripped 4 bases from V and 7 bases from J, with 14 bases between. This CDR3 has 13 amino acids. CDR3 DNA: TGTGCCAGCAGCTCAGAACAGGGAAGAGAGCAGTACTTC. Protein product: CASSSEQGREQYF.

This chain connects TRBV4-1 to TRBJ2-1, with D perhaps matching TRBD2 (6 bases). The CDR3 spans 17 residues. V lost 1 base, J lost 0 bases, and 13 bases lay in between. The germline gives CDR1 MGHRA, CDR2 YSYEKL. The CDR3 is CASSQGPGLSSYNEQFF. The CDR3 DNA reads TGCGCCAGCAGCCAAGGGCCGGGACTCAGCTCCTACAATGAGCAGTTCTTC.

This chain joins TRBV30 and TRBJ1-3; TRBD1 matches at 8 bases. Germline V gene sequence: CDR1 GTSNPN, CDR2 SVGIG (reference sequence). After removal of 7 bases from V and 4 bases from J, the junction contained 12 bases not matched to a gene. The CDR3 contains 15 residues. The CDR3 bases are TGTGCCTCCACAACCGGGACAGGCGCGGGAAACACCATATATTTT. Its protein is CASTTGTGAGNTIYF.

The J gene is TRBJ2-7, the V gene TRBV11-2, with a weak D call TRBD2 (6 bases). This CDR3 region has 14 residues. Germline loops: CDR1 SGHAT, CDR2 FQNNGV. Trimming left V 0 bases short and J 6 bases short, with 12 bases between. DNA for the CDR3: TGTGCCAGCAGCTTAGAGGCAGCGGGTACCGAGCAGTACTTC. Translation: CASSLEAAGTEQYF.

The chain recombines TRBV10-3 with TRBJ1-1, with D uncertain. The CDR3 has 16 residues. V lost 4 bases to trimming and J lost 3 bases, with 18 bases between them. Germline lookup yields CDR1 ENHRY and CDR2 SYGVKD. For the CDR3, the DNA is TGTGCCATCAGTGCTTACGAGGAAAGGTCGGACACTGAAGCTTTCTTT. Encoded protein: CAISAYEERSDTEAFF.

There are a few counts of this clone. V usage is TRBV3-1 (or the pseudogene TRBV3-2) and J usage is TRBJ1-6, with 9 positions matching TRBD1. In germline, CDR1 is LGHDT, CDR2 YNNKEL (reference sequence). Trimming took 3 bases from V and 9 from J; bases not matched to a gene: 6. This CDR3 region has 15 residues. The CDR3 sequence is CASSQGQGIGSPLHF. For the CDR3, the DNA is TGTGCCAGCAGCCAGGGACAGGGAATTGGTTCACCCCTCCACTTT.

This chain joins TRBV2 and TRBJ1-2; 10 nucleotides align to TRBD1. Germline CDR1 and CDR2: SNHLY and FYNNEI. This CDR3 spans 16 amino acids. J gave up 4 bases and V 6 bases, and 11 bases lay outside the gene matches. The CDR3 spells CASRKRDRGMGYGYTF. The CDR3, as DNA: TGTGCCAGCAGGAAACGGGACAGGGGCATGGGCTATGGCTACACCTTC.

Note on this clone: Other DNA sequences in this sample translate to the same CDR3. The CDR3 reads CASSLQGSSGNTIYF. The DNA of the CDR3 is TGCGCCAGCAGCTTGCAGGGGAGCTCTGGAAACACCATATATTTT. The chain uses TRBV5-1 and TRBJ1-3; perhaps TRBD1 as D (6 bases). This CDR3 has 15 residues. The germline gives CDR1 SGHRS, CDR2 YFSETQ. V lost 1 base and J lost 0, with 8 bases in between.

V gene TRBV19 combines with J gene TRBJ1-5; 10 bases agree with TRBD1. CDR1 is LNHDA and CDR2 is SQIVND in the germline V gene (reference sequence). This CDR3 contains 18 residues. V shed 1 base, J shed 2 bases, and the junction held 8 bases outside the gene matches. This chain's CDR3 is CASSIAADRGSGNQPQHF. The CDR3 DNA reads as TGTGCCAGTAGTATAGCCGCGGACAGGGGGTCGGGCAATCAGCCCCAGCATTTT.

CDR3 loop: CASSSTGFGTEAFF. The CDR3 DNA sequence: TGTGCCAGTAGTTCGACAGGGTTCGGCACTGAAGCTTTCTTT. The chain employs TRBV19 and TRBJ1-1, with 7 nucleotides matching TRBD1. The CDR3 length is 14 residues. Trimming cost V 5 bases and J 4 bases; bases outside gene matches: 7. Germline values: CDR1 LNHDA, CDR2 SQIVND (reference sequence).

The J gene is TRBJ2-1, the V gene TRBV2; possible D gene TRBD1, 6 bases. CDR1 and CDR2 (germline): SNHLY, FYNNEI. V was cut by 5 bases and J by 6 bases, with 14 bases left in between. The CDR3 is made up of 14 amino acids. The CDR3 nucleotides are TGTGCCAGCAGTCCATACCGGGACACCAATGAGCAGTTCTTC. Translation: CASSPYRDTNEQFF.

The V and J genes are TRBV12-3 or TRBV12-4 and TRBJ2-7; a possible D gene is TRBD1 (5 bases). Between the trimmed V and J ends, which lost 6 bases and 5 bases, there was a span of 14 bases. The CDR3 has 13 residues. The CDR3 region has the DNA TGTGCCAGCAGCCCCGCAGGGCCCCACGAGCAGTACGTC. This sequence encodes CASSPAGPHEQYV.

This clone was picked up one time. V usage is TRBV7-2 and J usage is TRBJ2-7; 13 bases match TRBD2. In germline, CDR1 is SGHTA, CDR2 FQGNSA. The V gene end was trimmed by 5 bases and the J gene end by 6 bases; junction bases not matched to a gene: 7. The CDR3 has 15 amino acids. CDR3 nucleotide sequence: TGTGCCAGCAGCGGTGGACTAGCGGGAGTTTCCGAGCAGTACTTC. This sequence encodes CASSGGLAGVSEQYF.

The V gene is TRBV5-4, the J gene TRBJ1-2, with 9 bases that match TRBD1. From germline, CDR1 is SGHNT and CDR2 YYREEE (reference sequence). V shed 4 bases, J shed 4 bases, and the junction held 8 bases outside the gene matches. The CDR3 loop spans 15 amino acids. The CDR3 DNA reads as TGTGCCAGCAGCGTACGGACAGGGGCGTCCTATGGCTACACCTTC. This gives the protein CASSVRTGASYGYTF.

The chain employs TRBV14 and TRBJ2-3; 9 bases match TRBD1. The CDR3 sequence is 15 residues long. Germline-derived CDR1 and CDR2 are SGHDN and FVKESK. The V segment lost 4 bases and the J segment 3 bases; nucleotides outside the gene matches: 5. The CDR3 spells CASSPGQGRTDTQYF. For the CDR3, the DNA is TGTGCCAGCAGCCCCGGACAGGGGAGAACAGATACGCAGTATTTT.

The chain uses TRBV2 and TRBJ2-3, with D possibly TRBD2 on 6 matching bases. Between the trimmed V and J ends, which lost 4 bases and 3 bases, there was a span of 17 bases. CDR3 size: 16 residues. CDR1 is SNHLY, CDR2 FYNNEI, per germline. The CDR3 spells CASSVLGLKKTDTQYF. The CDR3 DNA reads TGTGCCAGCAGTGTTTTGGGACTTAAAAAAACAGATACGCAGTATTTT.

J is TRBJ2-3 and V is TRBV5-1; D is ambiguous. Germline CDR1 SGHRS, CDR2 YFSETQ. This CDR3 comprises 16 residues. The V and J ends lost 6 bases and 3 bases respectively, with 20 bases between them. CDR3 region: CASNPTETRPTDTQYF. CDR3 DNA: TGCGCCAGCAATCCCACAGAGACCCGCCCGACAGATACGCAGTATTTT.

This chain joins TRBV19 and TRBJ1-5; 9 positions match TRBD1. The germline CDR1 and CDR2 sequences are LNHDA and SQIVND (reference sequence). CDR3 length equals 17 residues. Trimming took 2 bases from V and 2 from J; bases not matched to a gene: 7. The CDR3 bases are TGTGCCAGTAGTATAACGGGACAGGGTGGAGGCAATCAGCCCCAGCATTTT. Its translation is CASSITGQGGGNQPQHF. The full variable domain, rest sourced from reference TRBV19 and TRBJ1-5, is DGGITQSPKYLFRKEGQNVTLSCEQNLNHDAMYWYRQDPGQGLRLIYYSQIVNDFQKGDIAEGYSVSREKKESFPLTVTSAQKNPTAFYLCASSITGQGGGNQPQHFGDGTRLSIL.

The chain uses TRBV14 and TRBJ1-2; D is perhaps TRBD1 (5 bases). This CDR3 has 16 amino acids. Trimming stripped 4 bases from V and 8 bases from J, with 23 bases between. Per germline, CDR1 SGHDN and CDR2 FVKESK. CDR3 amino acids: CASSPGLLPTKGGYTF. CDR3 in DNA: TGTGCCAGCAGCCCGGGACTCCTTCCTACTAAGGGGGGCTACACCTTC.

The chain uses TRBV5-6 and TRBJ1-4, with 8 bases aligning to TRBD1. Germline V gene data show CDR1 as SGHDT and CDR2 as YYEEEE. Germline trimming cut 5 bases from V and 13 bases from J; bases unmatched to any gene: 13. The CDR3 has 14 residues. This CDR3 is CASRRDRGASGLFF. In nucleotides, the CDR3 is TGTGCCAGCAGAAGAGACAGGGGAGCTTCCGGACTGTTTTTT.